This TCR beta chain was retrieved from a study of cytomegalovirus exposure and HLA in healthy donors. Study-level points and caveats: Per a later analysis, HLA-associated TCR beta chains showed more clonal expansion than other, equally common TCR beta chains. Owing to their indistinguishability, certain V segments, notably TRBV6-2 and TRBV6-3, were excluded. Among TCR beta chains, those listed as cytomegalovirus-associated numbered approximately 150.

Germline lookup yields CDR1 SEHNR and CDR2 FQNEAQ (reference sequence). The CDR3 contains 14 residues. The V gene lost 5 bases and the J gene lost 1 base, with 11 bases spanning the gap. Primers: 60 Vbeta forward and 13 Jbeta reverse. TCRdb keeps only in-frame clones here, not all; method: immunoSEQ multiplex PCR. The sample has about 170,000 clones, 80% to 90% seen once. This clone occurred a few times. Antigen specificity is unknown. This TCR was sampled from a woman between 18 and 30 years old in good health and CMV-seronegative. The sequenced sample was PBMCs. The chain joins TRBV7-9 to TRBJ2-5, with D hard to call. This CDR3 reads CASSADSSQETQYF. The CDR3 DNA follows: TGTGCCAGCAGCGCCGACTCGTCCCAAGAGACCCAGTACTTC.